The 26 T cell receptor beta chains below all came from one sample that was sequenced in a study of cytomegalovirus exposure and HLA in healthy donors. PCR primers comprised 60 Vbeta and 13 Jbeta primers. Data came from immunoSEQ multiplex PCR; TCRdb stores just in-frame clones and leaves some out. The sample shows some 96,000 clones, around 77% of them seen only once. Input material: PBMCs. Every receptor here comes from a female donor in good health and CMV-seronegative.

The chain joins TRBV19 to TRBJ2-7, with D tentatively TRBD2 (5 bases). The germline CDR1 and CDR2 sequences are LNHDA and SQIVND (reference sequence). The CDR3 is made up of 13 amino acids. The V and J ends lost 0 bases and 9 bases respectively, with 12 bases between them. The DNA of the CDR3 is TGTGCCAGTAGTATAGATCGGGATCCCCCGCAGTACTTC. It translates to CASSIDRDPPQYF.

This clone showed up just a few times. The rearrangement joins TRBV27 to TRBJ1-5; D is possibly TRBD1 (6 bases). This CDR3 contains 16 residues. CDR1 MNHEY and CDR2 SMNVEV come from the germline V gene (reference sequence). V gave up 2 bases and J gave up 0 bases, with 11 bases separating them. CDR3 sequence reads: CASSLNRDISNQPQHF. In DNA form, the CDR3 reads TGTGCCAGCAGTTTAAACAGGGACATTAGCAATCAGCCCCAGCATTTT.

To note about this clone: Different DNA sequences within this sample yield the same CDR3. This rearrangement joins TRBV5-1 to TRBJ2-1; the match to TRBD2 covers 8 bases. The CDR3 consists of 15 residues. V trimming: 1 base; J trimming: 2 bases; junction bases outside the gene matches: 2. Germline V lookup: CDR1 SGHRS, CDR2 YFSETQ. The CDR3 is CASSLNSGTYNEQFF. The CDR3 DNA reads as TGCGCCAGCAGCTTGAATAGCGGGACCTACAATGAGCAGTTCTTC.

V and J are TRBV11-2 and TRBJ1-1; 7 bases are a match to TRBD1. V was pared by 5 bases and J by 1 base, with 4 bases of the junction left unmatched. CDR3 length: 14 residues. CDR1 is SGHAT and CDR2 is FQNNGV in the germline V gene. The CDR3 is CASSRRQGNTEAFF. CDR3 DNA sequence: TGTGCCAGCAGCCGACGACAGGGGAACACTGAAGCTTTCTTT.

The chain has TRBV28 and TRBJ2-2, with 9 bases that match TRBD1. The V gene end was trimmed by 6 bases and the J gene end by 4 bases; junction bases not matched to a gene: 6. CDR1 and CDR2 (germline): MDHEN, SYDVKM. This CDR3 has 15 amino acids. CDR3 amino acids: CASRTGGAGTGELFF. In DNA form, the CDR3 reads TGTGCCAGCAGAACAGGGGGCGCGGGCACCGGGGAGCTGTTTTTT. Drawing the rest from reference TRBV28 and TRBJ2-2, the complete variable domain is DVKVTQSSRYLVKRTGEKVFLECVQDMDHENMFWYRQDPGLGLRLIYFSYDVKMKEKGDIPEGYSVSREKKERFSLILESASTNQTSMYLCASRTGGAGTGELFFGEGSRLTVL.

The sample holds a few counts of this clone. This rearrangement joins TRBV5-1 to TRBJ1-1, with TRBD1 matching 7 bases. Germline CDR1 and CDR2: SGHRS and YFSETQ. The CDR3 runs 14 residues. The V gene end was trimmed by 4 bases and the J gene end by 5 bases; junction bases not matched to a gene: 8. The CDR3: CASSRTETGTEAFF. The CDR3 DNA sequence: TGCGCCAGCAGCCGGACTGAGACAGGGACTGAAGCTTTCTTT.

The chain links TRBV13 to TRBJ2-7, with 7 bases matching TRBD2. Germline-derived CDR1 and CDR2 are PRHDT and FYEKMQ (reference sequence). The CDR3 is made up of 14 amino acids. V was clipped by 3 bases and J by 2 bases; unmatched bases: 4. This chain's CDR3 is CASSFRGVTYEQYF. The CDR3 coding sequence is TGTGCCAGCAGCTTTCGGGGGGTAACCTACGAGCAGTACTTC.

The chain links TRBV27 to TRBJ2-5, with D tentatively TRBD2 (6 bases). V lost 2 bases, J lost 3 bases, and 10 bases lay in between. Germline V gene lookup returns CDR1 MNHEY and CDR2 SMNVEV (reference sequence). The CDR3 is made up of 14 amino acids. The CDR3 loop reads CASSLIGSKETQYF. CDR3 bases: TGTGCCAGCAGTTTAATCGGGAGCAAAGAGACCCAGTACTTC.

This chain joins TRBV29-1 and TRBJ2-7; TRBD2 aligns across 12 bases. Per germline, CDR1 SQVTM and CDR2 ANQGSEA. V was clipped by 5 bases and J by 5 bases; unmatched bases: 7. CDR3 length: 14 amino acids. This CDR3 is CSVPTSGGPNEQYF. CDR3 nucleotides: TGCAGCGTTCCCACTAGCGGGGGGCCGAACGAGCAGTACTTC.

This clone was picked up one time. The gene calls are TRBV2 and TRBJ1-2; TRBD1 might be the D (5 bases). The CDR3 has 14 amino acids. With 10 bases removed from V and 5 bases from J, the gap between germline ends came to 20 bases. The germline V gene has CDR1 SNHLY and CDR2 FYNNEI. CDR3 protein: CATWEGPGYYGYTF. The CDR3 DNA reads TGTGCCACCTGGGAGGGACCAGGATATTATGGCTACACCTTC. The full variable domain, its missing parts supplied by reference TRBV2 and TRBJ1-2, is EPEVTQTPSHQVTQMGQEVILRCVPISNHLYFYWYRQILGQKVEFLVSFYNNEISEKSEIFDDQFSVERPDGSNFTLKIRSTKLEDSAMYFCATWEGPGYYGYTFGSGTRLTVV.

The chain has TRBV10-2 and TRBJ2-3; 9 nucleotides align to TRBD2. The CDR3 totals 17 residues. V shed 7 bases, J shed 6 bases, and the junction held 17 bases outside the gene matches. Per the germline V gene, CDR1 is WSHSY and CDR2 is SAAADI. The CDR3 loop is CASTGESLAGHRDTQYF. The CDR3 coding sequence is TGCGCCAGCACGGGTGAGAGTCTAGCGGGGCATCGGGATACGCAGTATTTT.

The V and J genes are TRBV14 and TRBJ2-2; 10 nucleotides line up with TRBD1. CDR1 is SGHDN, CDR2 FVKESK, per germline. This CDR3 comprises 17 residues. V lost 2 bases, J lost 3 bases, and 6 bases stayed unmatched. CDR3 bases: TGTGCCAGCAGCCAATATCTTGGGACAGGGGACACCGGGGAGCTGTTTTTT. Protein product: CASSQYLGTGDTGELFF.

The chain employs TRBV6-1 and TRBJ2-1; 15 nucleotides line up with TRBD2. Trimming at V came to 4 bases and at J to 8 bases, leaving 3 bases not matched to a gene. CDR3 length: 15 residues. Looked up from germline, CDR1 is MNHNS and CDR2 is SASEGT. CDR3 in amino acids: CASSVGLAGGDEQFF. The CDR3, as DNA: TGTGCCAGCAGTGTGGGACTAGCGGGAGGAGATGAGCAGTTCTTC.

V gene TRBV25-1 combines with J gene TRBJ2-5, with TRBD2 identical over 12 bases. Germline V gives CDR1 MGHDK, CDR2 SYGVNS. The junction had 8 bases not matched to a gene; V was cut back by 4 bases and J by 5 bases. CDR3 length equals 16 residues. CDR3 DNA sequence: TGTGCCAGCAGTGCCGGGCTAGCGGGGGGGCTGGAGACCCAGTACTTC. Protein sequence: CASSAGLAGGLETQYF. Looking up the rest from reference TRBV25-1 and TRBJ2-5 gives the full variable domain: EADIYQTPRYLVIGTGKKITLECSQTMGHDKMYWYQQDPGMELHLIHYSYGVNSTEKGDLSSESTVSRIRTEHFPLTLESARPSHTSQYLCASSAGLAGGLETQYFGPGTRLLVL.

The chain couples TRBV4-1 to TRBJ1-4; D call uncertain. Germline CDR1 MGHRA, CDR2 YSYEKL. V gave up 5 bases and J gave up 4 bases, with 5 bases separating them. The CDR3 consists of 12 residues. The CDR3 spells CASSAGNEKLFF. In DNA, the CDR3 is TGCGCCAGCAGCGCGGGTAATGAAAAACTGTTTTTT.

This sequence joins TRBV11-2 and TRBJ2-2; tentative D call: TRBD1 (6 bases). Germline-derived CDR1 and CDR2 are SGHAT and FQNNGV. The CDR3 length is 12 residues. Trimming pared 6 bases from V and 6 bases from J, leaving 8 bases between. The CDR3 loop reads CASRSGAGELFF. The CDR3 DNA follows: TGTGCCAGCAGATCAGGGGCCGGGGAGCTGTTTTTT.

This chain links TRBV5-5 with TRBJ2-2, with 12 bases identical to TRBD2. Germline loops: CDR1 SGHKS, CDR2 YYEKEE (reference sequence). CDR3 size: 19 residues. V shed 1 base, J shed 8 bases, and the junction held 15 bases outside the gene matches. CDR3 sequence reads: CASSLSHPLAGGFEGELFF. The DNA of the CDR3 is TGTGCCAGCAGCTTGTCCCACCCACTAGCGGGAGGTTTCGAAGGGGAGCTGTTTTTT.

As to this clone: Sequence at one end of the junction differs from germline and may be a read error. The chain employs TRBV10-1 and TRBJ2-3; 10 bases are shared with TRBD2. CDR1 WNHNN and CDR2 SYGVQD come from the germline V gene (reference sequence). CDR3 length: 15 residues. CDR3 DNA: TGCGCCAGCAGAAGCGGGAGGGGAGGAACAGATACGCGGTATTTT. It specifies CASRSGRGGTDTRYF.

This sequence joins TRBV19 and TRBJ1-1, with D unclear. Germline CDR1 is LNHDA and CDR2 is SQIVND (reference sequence). The CDR3 is made up of 11 amino acids. Trimming shortened V by 8 bases and J by 4 bases, and 8 bases separated the two germline ends. The CDR3 loop reads CASVQATEAFF. In nucleotides, the CDR3 is TGTGCCAGTGTTCAAGCCACTGAAGCTTTCTTT. Using reference TRBV19 and TRBJ1-1 for the parts outside the CDR3, the full variable domain is DGGITQSPKYLFRKEGQNVTLSCEQNLNHDAMYWYRQDPGQGLRLIYYSQIVNDFQKGDIAEGYSVSREKKESFPLTVTSAQKNPTAFYLCASVQATEAFFGQGTRLTVV.

This clone has a single count. V gene TRBV6-4 combines with J gene TRBJ1-1; 10 nucleotides agree with TRBD1. Trimming took 3 bases from V and 3 from J; bases not matched to a gene: 13. The CDR3 has 18 amino acids. Looked up from germline, CDR1 is MRHNA and CDR2 is SNTAGT. CDR3 sequence (DNA): TGTGCCAGCAGTGATTATTTCGGACAGGGGGGTTTGGACACTGAAGCTTTCTTT. This gives the protein CASSDYFGQGGLDTEAFF.

This clone was seen only a few times. V is TRBV4-3 and J is TRBJ1-1; the D gene is possibly TRBD1 (5 bases). Germline V gene data show CDR1 as LGHNA and CDR2 as YSLEER. This CDR3 contains 15 residues. V was pared by 0 bases and J by 6 bases, with 14 bases between. The CDR3 bases are TGCGCCAGCAGCCAAGAGGGGGGGGGACTATCTGAAGCTTTCTTT. This encodes CASSQEGGGLSEAFF.

This clone has only a few counts. The J gene is TRBJ2-5, the V gene TRBV7-9; D is unresolved. Germline V gives CDR1 SEHNR, CDR2 FQNEAQ (reference sequence). The CDR3 length is 15 residues. The germline V and J ends were trimmed by 5 bases and 2 bases, with 15 bases remaining between them. CDR3 residues: CASSRAPGSQETQYF. DNA of the CDR3: TGTGCCAGCAGCCGAGCCCCGGGTTCTCAAGAGACCCAGTACTTC.

This clone was observed a few times. The chain combines TRBV29-1 with TRBJ1-2, with D possibly being TRBD1 (5 bases). Germline V CDR1 and CDR2: SQVTM, ANQGSEA. V lost 3 bases and J lost 0, with 8 bases in between. There are 13 residues in the CDR3. The CDR3 DNA reads as TGCAGCGTTGATGGGGGGACTAACTATGGCTACACCTTC. It is translated as CSVDGGTNYGYTF.

The rearrangement uses TRBV5-6 and TRBJ1-2, with D possibly matching TRBD1 (5 bases). Germline lookup yields CDR1 SGHDT and CDR2 YYEEEE. With 1 base removed from V and 8 bases from J, the gap between germline ends came to 12 bases. The CDR3 is 13 amino acids. The CDR3 loop reads CASSLRGSWGYTF. The DNA of the CDR3 is TGTGCCAGCAGCTTGAGGGGTTCGTGGGGCTACACCTTC.

The chain has TRBV7-2 and TRBJ2-1; D is unclear. The germline V gene has CDR1 SGHTA and CDR2 FQGNSA. This CDR3 is 12 amino acids long. Trimming pared 0 bases from V and 6 bases from J, leaving 3 bases between. The DNA for the CDR3 is TGTGCCAGCAGCTTAGCTAGCAATGAGCAGTTCTTC. Protein product: CASSLASNEQFF.

The chain carries TRBV4-2 and TRBJ2-1; D is perhaps TRBD1 (5 bases). The germline V and J ends were trimmed by 0 bases and 3 bases, with 12 bases remaining between them. The germline V gene encodes CDR1 LGHNA and CDR2 YNFKEQ. The CDR3 length is 16 residues. As DNA, the CDR3 is TGTGCCAGCAGCCAAGATCTCAGGGTGGGCTACAATGAGCAGTTCTTC. This translates into CASSQDLRVGYNEQFF.